This is a list of T cell receptor beta chains from one sample in a study of T cells after yellow fever vaccination. TCRdb re-called the 5' RACE reads through MiXCR, storing one row per CDR3 protein. The sample lists about 96,000 distinct CDR3 sequences; about 8.8% were seen once. Sequencing was performed on CD8+ T cells not binding an NS4B(214-222) dextramer, sorted from PBMCs, taken roughly 14 days after the first yellow fever vaccination. These receptors all come from a man younger than 30 who received the YFV17D yellow fever vaccine. CDR3s include the opening cysteine and the closing phenylalanine or tryptophan. The order of the fields is D gene, J gene, clone size, V gene, CDR3 protein, CDR3 DNA. A D gene is named only where the DNA matches it firmly. Some rows mark clone size as missing; the rest say once, few, many or name a class of expanded clone.

TRBD1,TRBJ2-5,NA,TRBV12-3/TRBV12-4,CASSLDRGPETQYF,TGTGCCAGCAGTTTGGACAGGGGGCCAGAGACCCAGTACTTC
NA,TRBJ1-5,many,TRBV15,CATFDSHSNQPQHF,TGTGCCACCTTCGACAGCCATAGCAATCAGCCCCAGCATTTT
TRBD1,TRBJ2-7,NA,TRBV2,CASGDSGSYEQYF,TGTGCCAGCGGGGACAGTGGTTCCTACGAGCAGTACTTC
TRBD2,TRBJ2-3,NA,TRBV3-1,CASSPIAGGLVDTQYF,TGTGCCAGCAGCCCAATAGCGGGGGGGCTGGTGGATACGCAGTATTTT
TRBD2,TRBJ2-1,NA,TRBV29-1,CSVELGLAGPGNEQFF,TGCAGCGTTGAGCTAGGACTAGCGGGGCCAGGCAATGAGCAGTTCTTC
NA,TRBJ2-7,NA,TRBV6-6,CASSSGPTYEQYF,TGTGCCAGCAGTTCAGGGCCCACCTACGAGCAGTACTTC
NA,TRBJ2-5,few,TRBV7-9,CASSLYLGRGETQYF,TGTGCCAGCAGCTTATATTTGGGCAGGGGAGAGACCCAGTACTTC
TRBD2,TRBJ2-1,NA,TRBV13,CASSFSGLIDYNEQFF,TGTGCCAGCAGCTTCTCGGGACTAATTGATTACAATGAGCAGTTCTTC
TRBD1,TRBJ2-1,once,TRBV7-6,CASSPEQGPYEQFF,TGTGCCAGCAGCCCTGAACAGGGGCCCTATGAGCAGTTCTTC
NA,TRBJ1-2,NA,TRBV7-9,CASSGPSGSQSDGYTF,TGTGCCAGCAGCGGGCCCTCAGGGTCTCAGAGCGATGGCTACACCTTC
NA,TRBJ2-4,many,TRBV6-6,CASKGAKNIQYF,TGTGCCAGCAAGGGAGCCAAAAACATTCAGTACTTC
NA,TRBJ2-2,NA,TRBV19,CASSIQGQAIITGELFF,TGTGCCAGTAGTATACAGGGTCAAGCTATTATCACCGGGGAGCTGTTTTTT
NA,TRBJ1-1,NA,TRBV7-9,CASSIPGLNTEAFF,TGTGCCAGCAGCATCCCAGGGTTGAACACTGAAGCTTTCTTT
NA,TRBJ2-2,NA,TRBV12-3/TRBV12-4,CASRAASLNTGELFF,TGTGCCAGCAGGGCAGCCTCCCTGAACACCGGGGAGCTGTTTTTT
NA,TRBJ2-2,few,TRBV7-6,CASSIDRAFAGELFF,TGTGCCAGCAGCATAGACCGGGCCTTTGCCGGGGAGCTGTTTTTT
NA,TRBJ2-3,NA,TRBV9,CASSVEGGGTITDTQYF,TGTGCCAGCAGCGTAGAAGGGGGGGGGACTATCACAGATACGCAGTATTTT
NA,TRBJ2-7,few,TRBV27,CASTRDTGSSYEQYF,TGTGCCAGCACTCGGGACACCGGTTCTTCCTACGAGCAGTACTTC
TRBD1,TRBJ1-1,few,TRBV4-1,CASRGQMNTEAFF,TGCGCCAGCAGGGGACAGATGAACACTGAAGCTTTCTTT
NA,TRBJ2-5,few,TRBV27,CASSLRGLTQETQYF,TGTGCCAGCAGTTTAAGGGGACTTACCCAAGAGACCCAGTACTTC
NA,TRBJ1-6,NA,TRBV29-1,CSVRTGGLYSPLHF,TGCAGCGTTCGGACGGGCGGCCTCTATTCACCCCTCCACTTT
NA,TRBJ1-6,many,TRBV7-9,CASSLLVGGDSPLHF,TGTGCCAGCAGCTTATTGGTGGGGGGGGATTCACCCCTCCACTTT
NA,TRBJ2-5,many,TRBV18,CASCDFQETQYF,TGTGCCAGCTGTGACTTTCAAGAGACCCAGTACTTC
NA,TRBJ1-1,few,TRBV20-1,CSAQQGNTEAFF,TGCAGTGCTCAACAGGGTAACACTGAAGCTTTCTTT
TRBD2,TRBJ2-5,few,TRBV6-1,CASSESTSGGGTETQYF,TGTGCCAGCAGTGAATCTACTAGCGGAGGTGGAACGGAGACCCAGTACTTC
TRBD1,TRBJ2-1,NA,TRBV27,CASSFGTGFNEQFF,TGTGCCAGCAGTTTTGGGACAGGGTTCAATGAGCAGTTCTTC
TRBD2,TRBJ2-3,NA,TRBV9,CASSLYGLATTDTQYF,TGTGCCAGCAGCTTATACGGACTAGCTACCACAGATACGCAGTATTTT
TRBD2,TRBJ2-1,NA,TRBV6-4,CASSTPGLAGLGAYNEQFF,TGTGCCAGCAGTACTCCGGGACTAGCGGGGCTTGGCGCCTACAATGAGCAGTTCTTC
TRBD2,TRBJ2-1,NA,TRBV4-3,CASSQDGIAGGTNEQFF,TGCGCCAGCAGCCAAGATGGGATAGCGGGGGGTACCAATGAGCAGTTCTTC
TRBD2,TRBJ2-3,NA,TRBV6-2/TRBV6-3,CASSRSSGAPDTQYF,TGTGCCAGCAGTAGGTCTAGCGGGGCTCCAGATACGCAGTATTTT
NA,TRBJ2-5,few,TRBV5-6,CASSLELVETQYF,TGTGCCAGCAGCTTGGAACTAGTAGAGACCCAGTACTTC
TRBD2,TRBJ2-5,many,TRBV12-3/TRBV12-4,CASSFGLADQETQYF,TGTGCCAGCAGTTTTGGGCTAGCGGACCAAGAGACCCAGTACTTC
NA,TRBJ1-2,NA,TRBV14,CASSQDYSFFTGMGFTNYGYTF,TGTGCCAGCAGCCAAGACTACTCCTTTTTTACTGGGATGGGCTTTACCAACTATGGCTACACCTTC
TRBD1,TRBJ1-1,medium-sized,TRBV11-2,CASSLDRVYTEAFF,TGTGCCAGCAGTTTAGACAGGGTCTACACTGAAGCTTTCTTT
NA,TRBJ2-7,NA,TRBV7-9,CASNRSPYEQYF,TGTGCCAGCAACCGGAGTCCCTACGAGCAGTACTTC
TRBD2,TRBJ2-5,NA,TRBV20-1,CSASTLAGGPGETQYF,TGCAGTGCTAGTACCCTAGCGGGGGGGCCGGGAGAGACCCAGTACTTC
TRBD2,TRBJ2-5,few,TRBV4-3,CASSQDRTSGGFGETQYF,TGCGCCAGCAGCCAAGATCGGACTAGCGGGGGATTCGGGGAGACCCAGTACTTC
TRBD1,TRBJ2-7,NA,TRBV6-1,CASSERDRGYDEQYF,TGTGCCAGCAGTGAAAGAGACAGGGGTTACGACGAGCAGTACTTC
NA,TRBJ2-5,many,TRBV12-3/TRBV12-4,CASTQGRGREETQYF,TGTGCCAGCACCCAGGGGCGGGGGCGGGAAGAGACCCAGTACTTC
NA,TRBJ1-4,few,TRBV5-1,CASSFGTALEKLFF,TGCGCCAGCAGCTTCGGGACGGCTTTAGAAAAACTGTTTTTT
TRBD1,TRBJ1-2,few,TRBV7-9,CASSPPGQGSYGYTF,TGTGCCAGCAGCCCGCCCGGACAGGGAAGCTATGGCTACACCTTC
NA,TRBJ2-2,NA,TRBV5-1,CASSLYRANTGELFF,TGCGCCAGCAGCTTATACAGGGCAAACACCGGGGAGCTGTTTTTT
NA,TRBJ1-1,NA,TRBV3-1,CASSQIGGNTEAFF,TGTGCCAGCAGCCAAATTGGGGGAAACACTGAAGCTTTCTTT
TRBD1,TRBJ1-5,NA,TRBV6-2/TRBV6-3,CASSTGGKGNQPQHF,TGTGCCAGCAGTACAGGGGGAAAGGGCAATCAGCCCCAGCATTTT
NA,TRBJ2-1,few,TRBV2,CASSEPRDKRTNEQFF,TGTGCCAGCAGTGAACCGCGGGACAAACGTACCAATGAGCAGTTCTTC
NA,TRBJ2-1,many,TRBV4-3,CASSPGQSLHNEQFF,TGCGCCAGCAGCCCGGGACAATCTCTGCACAATGAGCAGTTCTTC
NA,TRBJ1-6,few,TRBV27,CASSSAGNSPLHF,TGTGCCAGCAGCTCTGCGGGGAATTCACCCCTCCACTTT